The 28 T cell receptor beta chains reported below all come from one sample, sequenced in a study of T cell repertoires in ileal Crohn's disease. Documented time point: neoterminal ileum biopsy at postoperative endoscopy, about 6 months after surgery. Some clones are missing from TCRdb's copy, which holds only in-frame ones; the method was immunoSEQ multiplex PCR. Of some 2,400 clones listed, about three fifths are singletons. The sample was ileal tissue. These receptors all come from an adult with Crohn's disease.

This rearrangement joins TRBV6-5 to TRBJ1-2; unclear D gene. The CDR3 has 15 residues. Trimming left V 8 bases short and J 4 bases short, with 20 bases between. CDR1 and CDR2 from the germline V gene are MNHEY and SVGAGI. The DNA of the CDR3 is TGTGCCAGCGGGTGGGGAGGGAATCTGGCCTATGGCTACACCTTC. It yields the protein CASGWGGNLAYGYTF.

The gene calls are TRBV2 and TRBJ1-5; D is possibly TRBD1 (6 bases). Trimming removed 7 bases from V and 0 bases from J, with 16 bases in between. Germline values: CDR1 SNHLY, CDR2 FYNNEI. The CDR3 covers 16 residues. The CDR3 nucleotides read TGTGCCAGCAATCTACAGGGTAGAGCTAGCAATCAGCCCCAGCATTTT. This encodes CASNLQGRASNQPQHF.

The rearrangement joins TRBV2 to TRBJ2-2; TRBD2 matches at 7 bases. Germline CDR1 is SNHLY and CDR2 is FYNNEI. V lost 5 bases, J lost 7 bases, and 10 bases stayed unmatched. The CDR3 sequence is 15 residues long. The CDR3, as DNA: TGTGCCAGCAGTCCCCGGGGACTATTAAGCGGGGAGCTGTTTTTT. Protein product: CASSPRGLLSGELFF.

V usage is TRBV18 and J usage is TRBJ1-2; D is perhaps TRBD1 (5 bases). V lost 1 base and J 7 bases, leaving 10 bases between the germline ends. The germline V gene has CDR1 KGHSH and CDR2 LQKENI. This CDR3 region has 13 residues. The DNA of the CDR3 is TGTGCCAGCTCACCACTGACAGAAGCTGGCTACACCTTC. This gives the protein CASSPLTEAGYTF.

The sample holds a few counts of this clone. The genes are TRBV4-1 and TRBJ2-7; 9 nucleotides align to TRBD1. The CDR3 is made up of 17 amino acids. Looked up from germline, CDR1 is MGHRA and CDR2 is YSYEKL. Losses at the gene ends were 0 bases for V and 3 bases for J; bases not matched to a gene: 9. CDR3 loop: CASSQERGTGSFYEQYF. Written as DNA, the CDR3 is TGCGCCAGCAGCCAAGAACGAGGGACAGGGTCCTTCTACGAGCAGTACTTC.

CDR3 in DNA: TGTGCCAGCAGCCAGGGCGTCGGTACAGGGGTTCGGAATGAGCAGTTCTTC. Protein product: CASSQGVGTGVRNEQFF. This chain joins TRBV7-2 and TRBJ2-1, with TRBD1 matching over 7 bases. CDR1 and CDR2 (germline): SGHTA, FQGNSA. The CDR3 is 17 amino acids. The V gene end was trimmed by 5 bases and the J gene end by 7 bases; junction bases not matched to a gene: 17.

The V call is TRBV5-4, the J call TRBJ2-7, with 9 bases matching TRBD1. The CDR3 runs 14 residues. CDR1 and CDR2 (germline): SGHNT, YYREEE (reference sequence). The V and J ends lost 0 bases and 6 bases, in that order; junction bases with no gene match: 4. CDR3 amino acids: CASSLDRGPPEQYF. CDR3 in DNA: TGTGCCAGCAGCTTGGACAGGGGGCCCCCCGAGCAGTACTTC. The full variable domain, with the rest looked up from reference TRBV5-4 and TRBJ2-7, is ETGVTQSPTHLIKTRGQQVTLRCSSQSGHNTVSWYQQALGQGPQFIFQYYREEENGRGNFPPRFSGLQFPNYSSELNVNALELDDSALYLCASSLDRGPPEQYFGPGTRLTVT.

The chain combines TRBV5-1 with TRBJ2-5, with TRBD2 matching over 8 bases. Germline CDR1 reads SGHRS; CDR2 reads YFSETQ. CDR3 length: 13 residues. With 3 bases clipped from V and 5 bases from J, the junction kept 3 bases outside the gene matches. The CDR3 DNA sequence: TGCGCCAGCAGCTGGGGACTAGTCGAGACCCAGTACTTC. It translates to CASSWGLVETQYF.

The J gene is TRBJ2-3, the V gene TRBV7-9; D is unclear. This CDR3 region has 13 residues. Germline CDR1 and CDR2: SEHNR and FQNEAQ (reference sequence). Between the trimmed V and J ends, which lost 4 bases and 6 bases, there was a span of 11 bases. The CDR3 loop is CASSSVFSDTQYF. The CDR3 nucleotides read TGTGCCAGCAGCTCCGTCTTCTCGGATACGCAGTATTTT.

This clone occurred a few times. V usage is TRBV11-2 and J usage is TRBJ1-6; D ambiguous. Germline V CDR1 and CDR2: SGHAT, FQNNGV. V gave up 4 bases and J gave up 6 bases, with 10 bases separating them. The CDR3 consists of 14 residues. The CDR3 loop reads CASSSQIGNSPLHF. The CDR3 DNA is TGTGCCAGCAGCTCACAGATTGGTAATTCACCCCTCCACTTT.

This clone was detected a few times. The rearrangement joins TRBV6-6 to TRBJ2-5; TRBD1 agrees at 12 bases. The junction had 1 base not matched to a gene; V was cut back by 0 bases and J by 5 bases. Per the germline V gene, CDR1 is MNHNY and CDR2 is SVGAGI (reference sequence). The CDR3 contains 15 residues. The CDR3 reads CASSYSGTGGETQYF. DNA of the CDR3: TGTGCCAGCAGTTACTCCGGGACAGGGGGCGAGACCCAGTACTTC.

V and J are TRBV7-2 and TRBJ2-3; 10 bases fit TRBD2. V lost 5 bases, J lost 1 base, and 15 bases stayed unmatched. Germline CDR1 is SGHTA and CDR2 is FQGNSA. This CDR3 spans 19 amino acids. The CDR3 sequence: CASSPQTSGWGAGTDTQYF. For the CDR3, the DNA is TGTGCCAGCAGCCCCCAGACTAGCGGGTGGGGGGCAGGCACAGATACGCAGTATTTT.

This sequence joins TRBV6-1 and TRBJ2-7; 8 nucleotides align to TRBD2. The length of the CDR3 is 14 residues. Germline values: CDR1 MNHNS, CDR2 SASEGT. The V segment lost 5 bases and the J segment 2 bases; nucleotides outside the gene matches: 5. Here the CDR3 reads CASSQLAGTYEQYF. CDR3 nucleotide sequence: TGTGCCAGCAGTCAGCTAGCGGGCACCTACGAGCAGTACTTC.

This chain uses TRBV2 with TRBJ1-2, with TRBD1 identical over 9 bases. The CDR3 extends over 14 amino acids. The V and J ends lost 6 bases and 4 bases, in that order; junction bases with no gene match: 6. CDR1 is SNHLY and CDR2 is FYNNEI in the germline V gene. The CDR3 nucleotides are TGTGCCAGCAGGATACAGGGGGCAAGCTATGGCTACACCTTC. Its protein is CASRIQGASYGYTF.

This clone has only a few counts. This chain links TRBV6-6 with TRBJ2-5, with 8 bases identical to TRBD1. Germline CDR1 is MNHNY and CDR2 is SVGAGI (reference sequence). CDR3 length: 14 amino acids. V shed 6 bases and J 7 bases; nucleotides not matched to a gene: 10. The CDR3 here is CASSPPDRETTQYF. Here the CDR3 DNA reads TGTGCCAGCAGCCCCCCGGACAGGGAAACGACCCAGTACTTC.

V is TRBV27 and J is TRBJ2-5; 7 nucleotides line up with TRBD1. This CDR3 region has 15 residues. Losses at the gene ends were 10 bases for V and 3 bases for J; bases not matched to a gene: 14. CDR1 is MNHEY, CDR2 SMNVEV, per germline (reference sequence). The CDR3 loop reads CATRPGGVAKETQYF. The DNA of the CDR3 is TGTGCCACCCGTCCAGGGGGAGTTGCTAAAGAGACCCAGTACTTC.

The rearrangement links TRBV19 to TRBJ1-1; no clear D. V shed 4 bases and J shed 3 bases, with 18 bases lying between them. Germline assignment: CDR1 LNHDA and CDR2 SQIVND (reference sequence). This CDR3 region has 16 residues. The CDR3 here is CASSNGRTAGDTEAFF. CDR3 sequence (DNA): TGTGCCAGTAGTAACGGACGGACCGCGGGCGACACTGAAGCTTTCTTT.

By frequency in the sample, this clone is large. The chain links TRBV27 to TRBJ1-3; D gene ambiguous. The V gene's germline CDR1 is MNHEY and CDR2 SMNVEV (reference sequence). V lost 5 bases and J lost 0, with 14 bases in between. The CDR3 covers 16 residues. CDR3 bases: TGTGCCAGCAGTCCCGTCCGACTGACCTCTGGAAACACCATATATTTT. Its protein product is CASSPVRLTSGNTIYF.

The chain employs TRBV30 and TRBJ2-7; a possible D gene is TRBD1 (5 bases). The CDR3 sequence is 12 residues long. V shed 2 bases and J shed 4 bases, with 9 bases lying between them. The V gene's germline CDR1 is GTSNPN and CDR2 SVGIG (reference sequence). This chain's CDR3 is CAWSLDRYEQYF. The CDR3 bases are TGTGCCTGGAGTCTAGACAGATACGAGCAGTACTTC.

There are a few counts of this clone. This chain uses TRBV5-4 with TRBJ2-7; 8 nucleotides match TRBD1. This CDR3 has 15 amino acids. From germline, CDR1 is SGHNT and CDR2 YYREEE (reference sequence). The junction had 12 bases not matched to a gene; V was cut back by 4 bases and J by 6 bases. The DNA of the CDR3 is TGTGCCAGCAGCCGTGGACAGGGTGAGGTGAGCGAGCAGTACTTC. This translates into CASSRGQGEVSEQYF.

This sequence joins TRBV18 and TRBJ2-7; TRBD1 might be the D (5 bases). The germline V gene encodes CDR1 KGHSH and CDR2 LQKENI. The CDR3 extends over 12 amino acids. V gave up 2 bases and J gave up 5 bases, with 7 bases separating them. The CDR3, as DNA: TGTGCCAGCTCACCAGCAGGGAACGAGCAGTACTTC. Its protein product is CASSPAGNEQYF.

Sample share makes this clone large. The chain combines TRBV7-9 with TRBJ1-1; TRBD1 agrees at 7 bases. CDR1 SEHNR and CDR2 FQNEAQ come from the germline V gene (reference sequence). The CDR3 totals 13 residues. Trimming removed 4 bases from V and 9 bases from J; junction bases left unmatched: 8. The CDR3 bases are TGTGCCAGCAGCTCCGATTGGGACAGAAAAGCTTTCTTT. Protein: CASSSDWDRKAFF.

The chain carries TRBV6-1 and TRBJ1-3, with TRBD1 matching over 8 bases. V lost 4 bases to trimming and J lost 3 bases; unmatched junction nucleotides: 5. The germline V gene encodes CDR1 MNHNS and CDR2 SASEGT. CDR3 length: 15 residues. Here the CDR3 DNA reads TGTGCCAGCAGTGTCCAGACAGGGGTTGGAAACACCATATATTTT. This sequence encodes CASSVQTGVGNTIYF.

The V gene is TRBV4-2, the J gene TRBJ2-1; D is uncertain. Looked up from germline, CDR1 is LGHNA and CDR2 is YNFKEQ. V lost 4 bases to trimming and J lost 6 bases, with 4 bases between them. CDR3 length: 11 residues. The CDR3 loop is CASSRVNEQFF. The CDR3 DNA sequence: TGTGCCAGCAGCCGAGTCAATGAGCAGTTCTTC.

This clone was seen only once. V and J are TRBV14 and TRBJ1-3; the D gene is possibly TRBD1 (6 bases). CDR3 length equals 16 residues. Germline CDR1 is SGHDN and CDR2 is FVKESK. Trimming took 6 bases from V and 0 from J, leaving 15 bases between them. The DNA of the CDR3 is TGTGCCAGCAGTCAAAGACAGGCTTCCTCTGGAAACACCATATATTTT. Its protein product is CASSQRQASSGNTIYF.

The chain recombines TRBV5-1 with TRBJ2-3, with D possibly TRBD1 on 6 matching bases. This CDR3 comprises 12 residues. Germline loops: CDR1 SGHRS, CDR2 YFSETQ. V lost 4 bases and J 10 bases, leaving 13 bases between the germline ends. CDR3 residues: CASSDNREPQYF. The CDR3 DNA reads as TGCGCCAGCAGCGACAACAGGGAGCCGCAGTATTTT. Using reference TRBV5-1 and TRBJ2-3 for the parts outside the CDR3, the full variable domain is KAGVTQTPRYLIKTRGQQVTLSCSPISGHRSVSWYQQTPGQGLQFLFEYFSETQRNKGNFPGRFSGRQFSNSRSEMNVSTLELGDSALYLCASSDNREPQYFGPGTRLTVL.

The table lists this clone with a few counts. The V and J genes are TRBV15 and TRBJ1-1; D possibly corresponds to TRBD1 (6 bases). This CDR3 comprises 14 residues. Per germline, CDR1 LNHNV and CDR2 YYDKDF (reference sequence). The V end lost 6 bases, the J end lost 1 base, and 12 bases lay between the germline ends. CDR3 DNA sequence: TGTGCCACCAGATGGGACACCTGGAACACTGAAGCTTTCTTT. Protein sequence: CATRWDTWNTEAFF. Supplemented by reference TRBV15 and TRBJ1-1, the full variable domain reads DAMVIQNPRYQVTQFGKPVTLSCSQTLNHNVMYWYQQKSSQAPKLLFHYYDKDFNNEADTPDNFQSRRPNTSFCFLDIRSPGLGDTAMYLCATRWDTWNTEAFFGQGTRLTVV.

The chain carries TRBV7-2 and TRBJ2-7; tentatively, D is TRBD1 (6 bases). There are 15 residues in the CDR3. Trimming took off 4 bases at V and 1 base at J, with 14 bases between the two ends. Germline CDR1 reads SGHTA; CDR2 reads FQGNSA. CDR3 sequence: CASSSLVTGSYEQYF. CDR3 in DNA: TGTGCCAGCAGCTCCCTAGTCACAGGGTCCTACGAGCAGTACTTC.